This T cell receptor (beta chain) is drawn from a study of T cell responses to AZD1222 COVID-19 vaccine. Sequencing used immunoSEQ multiplex PCR; TCRdb keeps in-frame clones, though not all of them. This sample carries about 120,000 clones, 90% of them seen once, and the ten largest clones take nearly 4.5%. Study-wide points: Donor demographics were predominantly white British with a female majority; clonal diversity may be underestimated.

This CDR3 comprises 13 residues. Trimming took off 4 bases at V and 0 bases at J, with 5 bases between the two ends. A word on this clone: Antigen unknown.

The gene calls are TRBV12-3 or TRBV12-4 and TRBJ2-3; D ambiguous. This receptor was identified in an adult in good health. Sequences were derived from peripheral blood, sampled on day 0 of MenACWY control vaccination. The CDR3 sequence is CASSYTSTDTQYF. CDR3 nucleotides: TGTGCCAGCAGTTATACTAGCACAGATACGCAGTATTTT.